This TCR beta chain was obtained from a study of shared clonotypes between healthy human individuals. Using immunoSEQ multiplex PCR, the repertoire was profiled, and TCRdb retains in-frame clones only, with some absent. The sample consists of 600,000 to 700,000 clones, more than 70% of them appearing once. This clone was seen a few times. Its antigen is unidentified. Other DNA sequences of this sample code for an identical CDR3. Study conclusions and caveats: Sampling involved blood alone; tissue repertoires likely differ.

The CDR3 runs to 14 residues. Trimming stripped 0 bases from V and 2 bases from J, with 9 bases between. The germline V gene has CDR1 SGHRS and CDR2 YFSETQ. The sequenced sample consisted of memory CD4+ T cells sorted from blood. The subset is: CD45RA-negative fraction. The chain is built from TRBV5-1 and TRBJ2-7; the D is unclear. This receptor was obtained from a woman in her 30s in good health. The CDR3, as DNA: TGCGCCAGCAGCTTGGGGGCAGGACCCTACGAGCAGTACTTC. Translation gives CASSLGAGPYEQYF.